The 22 T cell receptor beta chains below come from one sample, sequenced in a study of response to subunit inactivated influenza vaccine. Using its own MiXCR run on the RT-PCR reads, TCRdb lists one record per CDR3 protein. Of approximately 230,000 distinct CDR3 sequences listed, over 9% are singletons. The sequencing here drew on non-naive T cells sorted from PBMCs, taken around 15 days before vaccination. These receptors originate from a man between 45 and 60 years old who received an inactivated influenza vaccine.

The V call is TRBV27, the J call TRBJ2-7; 15 nucleotides agree with TRBD2. Germline V gene sequence: CDR1 MNHEY, CDR2 SMNVEV (reference sequence). V was pared by 3 bases and J by 4 bases, with 13 bases of the junction left unmatched. The CDR3 is made up of 19 amino acids. For the CDR3, the DNA is TGTGCCAGCAGTTTCTCAGGACTAGCGGGAGGGCCGCGGAGGTACGAGCAGTACTTC. Its translation is CASSFSGLAGGPRRYEQYF.

This clonotype turned up a few times. The rearrangement links TRBV24-1 to TRBJ1-2, with 10 bases matching TRBD1. J was trimmed by 3 bases and V by 4 bases; bases with no gene match: 10. In germline, CDR1 is KGHDR, CDR2 SFDVKD. The CDR3 runs 17 residues. The CDR3: CATSDSGTGVGYYGYTF. CDR3 sequence (DNA): TGTGCCACCAGTGACTCCGGGACAGGGGTTGGGTACTATGGCTACACCTTC.

This clonotype was counted ten times or more. This chain uses TRBV6-2 or TRBV6-3 with TRBJ2-7, with D perhaps assigned TRBD1 or TRBD2 (5 bases each). Germline CDR1 reads MNHEY; CDR2 reads SVGEGT. Trimming removed 6 bases from V and 3 bases from J, with 15 bases in between. The CDR3 has 14 amino acids. The CDR3 coding sequence is TGTGCCAGCAGGCCCTCGGGACCCAACTACGAGCAGTACTTC. Translated, it gives CASRPSGPNYEQYF.

This clonotype occurred a few times. The rearrangement uses TRBV5-1 and TRBJ2-1, with TRBD2 matching over 9 bases. V shed 2 bases, J shed 7 bases, and the junction held 7 bases outside the gene matches. The CDR3 has 15 amino acids. Germline values: CDR1 SGHRS, CDR2 YFSETQ. Here the CDR3 reads CASSFSGSGLNEQFF. The CDR3 nucleotides are TGCGCCAGCAGCTTTAGCGGGAGCGGTTTGAATGAGCAGTTCTTC.

The gene calls are TRBV10-2 and TRBJ2-2; D call uncertain. The CDR3 has 17 residues. Trimming shortened V by 4 bases and J by 1 base, and 16 bases separated the two germline ends. Per the germline V gene, CDR1 is WSHSY and CDR2 is SAAADI. The CDR3 region is CASSASPLWGNTGELFF. CDR3 in DNA: TGCGCCAGCAGTGCCTCACCCTTGTGGGGGAACACCGGGGAGCTGTTTTTT.

V usage is TRBV7-2 and J usage is TRBJ2-2; D tentatively reads TRBD1 or TRBD2 (5 bases each). V gave up 1 base and J gave up 6 bases, with 9 bases separating them. CDR3 length: 14 residues. Germline assignment: CDR1 SGHTA and CDR2 FQGNSA. The CDR3 here is CASSLGGLAGELFF. In DNA form, the CDR3 reads TGTGCCAGCAGCTTAGGGGGGTTGGCCGGGGAGCTGTTTTTT.

In this sample, this clonotype turned up many times. This sequence joins TRBV5-1 and TRBJ2-7; 8 bases are shared with TRBD1. CDR1 and CDR2 (germline): SGHRS, YFSETQ. The ends lost 0 bases at V and 4 bases at J; junction bases unmatched: 9. This CDR3 is 16 amino acids long. The CDR3 region has the DNA TGCGCCAGCAGCTTGGGCGCCGGGACAGGTGATTACGAGCAGTACTTC. This sequence encodes CASSLGAGTGDYEQYF.

CDR3 sequence (DNA): TGTGCCAGCAGCCGGGACAGCCGCAATCAGCCCCAGCATTTT. Translated, it gives CASSRDSRNQPQHF. The J gene is TRBJ1-5, the V gene TRBV12-3 or TRBV12-4, with TRBD1 matching 7 bases. V was pared by 6 bases and J by 2 bases, with 4 bases of the junction left unmatched. This CDR3 comprises 14 residues.

The V and J genes are TRBV18 and TRBJ2-1, with 13 bases lining up with TRBD2. J lost 7 bases, V lost 0 bases, and 0 bases had no gene match. CDR3 size: 15 residues. Germline values: CDR1 KGHSH, CDR2 LQKENI. The CDR3 here is CASSPPGLAGNEQFF. The CDR3, as DNA: TGTGCCAGCTCACCACCGGGACTAGCGGGGAATGAGCAGTTCTTC.

This chain connects TRBV6-5 to TRBJ2-1; TRBD2 matches 15 bases. The length of the CDR3 is 19 residues. V gave up 2 bases and J gave up 1 base; unmatched junction bases: 6. Germline CDR1 is MNHEY and CDR2 is SVGAGI. CDR3 coding DNA: TGTGCCAGCAGTTACACGGGACTAGCGGGGGGTAGGTCCTACAATGAGCAGTTCTTC. Amino acid sequence: CASSYTGLAGGRSYNEQFF.

This clonotype was seen at least ten times. This rearrangement joins TRBV2 to TRBJ2-7; D possibly corresponds to TRBD2 (5 bases). Germline-derived CDR1 and CDR2 are SNHLY and FYNNEI. Deletions cut 1 base from V and 2 bases from J, with 9 bases between. The CDR3 runs to 14 residues. The CDR3 coding sequence is TGTGCCAGCAGTGAAGGCGGGTTGCCCTACGAGCAGTACTTC. Protein sequence: CASSEGGLPYEQYF.

This clonotype was detected only a few times. The chain links TRBV5-1 to TRBJ1-6; D is perhaps TRBD1 (5 bases). This CDR3 has 14 amino acids. In germline, CDR1 is SGHRS, CDR2 YFSETQ. The V end was cut by 5 bases, the J end by 6 bases, with 12 bases between. CDR3 region: CASSKDTLNSPLHF. CDR3 DNA sequence: TGCGCCAGCAGTAAGGACACTCTTAATTCACCCCTCCACTTT.

The chain combines TRBV18 with TRBJ2-2; a weak D match, TRBD2 (5 bases). Germline loops: CDR1 KGHSH, CDR2 LQKENI. The CDR3 covers 16 residues. Trimming took 2 bases from V and 2 from J, leaving 12 bases between them. As DNA, the CDR3 is TGTGCCAGCTCACCATCGGGCGCGGGTAACACCGGGGAGCTGTTTTTT. Protein: CASSPSGAGNTGELFF.

The chain employs TRBV7-8 and TRBJ2-5, with D maybe TRBD1 (8 bases). Per germline, CDR1 SGHVS and CDR2 FQNEAQ. This CDR3 spans 17 amino acids. Trimming pared 0 bases from V and 3 bases from J, leaving 17 bases between. The CDR3 nucleotides read TGTGCCAGCAGCTTAGCGCTAGGACAGGGAGGGAAAGAGACCCAGTACTTC. Protein product: CASSLALGQGGKETQYF.

The chain couples TRBV7-9 to TRBJ2-7; D remains ambiguous. Germline CDR1 is SEHNR and CDR2 is FQNEAQ (reference sequence). The CDR3 is 14 residues long. Trimming took 3 bases from V and 0 from J, leaving 9 bases between them. This CDR3 is CASSFIGISYEQYF. CDR3 nucleotides: TGTGCCAGCAGCTTTATAGGGATCTCCTACGAGCAGTACTTC.

This sequence joins TRBV6-5 and TRBJ2-4; the match to TRBD1 covers 8 bases. This CDR3 comprises 11 residues. The germline CDR1 and CDR2 sequences are MNHEY and SVGAGI. Germline trimming cut 6 bases from V and 11 bases from J; bases unmatched to any gene: 3. The CDR3 nucleotides read TGTGCCAGCAGCAAGGACAGGGTTCAGTACTTC. Translated, it gives CASSKDRVQYF.

The chain is built from TRBV9 and TRBJ2-4; no clear D. V shed 4 bases and J shed 2 bases, with 10 bases lying between them. The CDR3 loop spans 14 amino acids. Germline V gene lookup returns CDR1 SGDLS and CDR2 YYNGEE. The CDR3 loop reads CASSPEVSKNIQYF. The CDR3 bases are TGTGCCAGCAGCCCAGAAGTTTCCAAAAACATTCAGTACTTC.

This clonotype was observed a handful of times. The chain joins TRBV20-1 to TRBJ2-6; D is unresolved. Germline V gene sequence: CDR1 DFQATT, CDR2 SNEGSKA (reference sequence). The germline V and J ends were trimmed by 0 bases and 0 bases, with 6 bases remaining between them. The length of the CDR3 is 15 residues. The CDR3 DNA reads TGCAGTGCTAGAGATGTCGGCTCTGGGGCCAACGTCCTGACTTTC. Translating it yields CSARDVGSGANVLTF.

This sequence joins TRBV6-1 and TRBJ2-1, with a possible D match to TRBD1 (8 bases). This CDR3 spans 13 amino acids. Trimming took 6 bases from V and 7 from J, leaving 13 bases between them. CDR1 is MNHNS, CDR2 SASEGT, per germline. The CDR3 loop is CASRAQGGNEQFF. CDR3 in DNA: TGTGCCAGCAGAGCACAGGGGGGGAATGAGCAGTTCTTC.

J is TRBJ2-5 and V is TRBV5-1; 12 bases line up with TRBD2. Germline-derived CDR1 and CDR2 are SGHRS and YFSETQ. This CDR3 spans 15 amino acids. The trim removed 3 bases at V and 1 base at J, leaving 1 base unmatched. The CDR3 region is CASSWTSGAQETQYF. The CDR3 DNA sequence: TGCGCCAGCAGCTGGACTAGCGGGGCCCAAGAGACCCAGTACTTC.

This clonotype showed up just a few times. The chain recombines TRBV11-2 with TRBJ1-6; 10 bases are shared with TRBD1. J lost 5 bases, V lost 7 bases, and 11 bases had no gene match. Germline V CDR1 and CDR2: SGHAT, FQNNGV. This CDR3 has 17 amino acids. In nucleotides, the CDR3 is TGTGCCAGCACCCGAAGACAGGGGGCTCTCAATAATTCACCCCTCCACTTT. Translated, it gives CASTRRQGALNNSPLHF.

This clonotype occurred a few times. The CDR3 DNA reads TGTGCCATCAGTGTGGCAGGGAGCAATCAGCCCCAGCATTTT. Protein sequence: CAISVAGSNQPQHF. This chain links TRBV10-3 with TRBJ1-5; weak D call: TRBD1 (5 bases). This CDR3 spans 14 amino acids. Trimming removed 4 bases at V and 1 base at J, with 8 bases between. Germline-derived CDR1 and CDR2 are ENHRY and SYGVKD.